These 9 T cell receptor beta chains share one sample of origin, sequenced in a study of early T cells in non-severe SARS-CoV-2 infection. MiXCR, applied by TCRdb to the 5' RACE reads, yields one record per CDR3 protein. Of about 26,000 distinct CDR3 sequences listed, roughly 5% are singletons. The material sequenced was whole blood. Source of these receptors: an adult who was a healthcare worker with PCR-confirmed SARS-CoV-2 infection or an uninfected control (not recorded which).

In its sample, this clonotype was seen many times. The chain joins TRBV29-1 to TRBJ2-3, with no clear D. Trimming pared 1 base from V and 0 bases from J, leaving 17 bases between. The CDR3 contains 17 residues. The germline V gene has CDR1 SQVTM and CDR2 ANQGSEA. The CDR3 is CSVEAPLGSRSTDTQYF. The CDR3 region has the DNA TGCAGCGTTGAAGCGCCCTTGGGCTCACGCAGCACAGATACGCAGTATTTT.

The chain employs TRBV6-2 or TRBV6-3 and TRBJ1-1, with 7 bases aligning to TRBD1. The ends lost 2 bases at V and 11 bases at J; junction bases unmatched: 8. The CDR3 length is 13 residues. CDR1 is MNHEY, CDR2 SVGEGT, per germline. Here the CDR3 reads CASSYADRLGAFF. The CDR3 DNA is TGTGCCAGCAGTTACGCGGACAGGCTTGGGGCTTTCTTT.

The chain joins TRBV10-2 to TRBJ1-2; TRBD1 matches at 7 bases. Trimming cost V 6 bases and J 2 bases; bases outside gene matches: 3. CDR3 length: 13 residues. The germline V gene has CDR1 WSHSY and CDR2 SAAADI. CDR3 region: CASRMTGNYGYTF. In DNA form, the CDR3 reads TGCGCCAGCAGGATGACAGGGAACTATGGCTACACCTTC.

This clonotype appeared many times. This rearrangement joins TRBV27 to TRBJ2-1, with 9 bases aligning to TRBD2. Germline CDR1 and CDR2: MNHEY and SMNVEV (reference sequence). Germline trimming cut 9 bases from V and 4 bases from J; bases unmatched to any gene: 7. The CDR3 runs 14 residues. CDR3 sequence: CASRAGLAYNEQFF. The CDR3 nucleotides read TGTGCCAGTCGGGCGGGACTAGCATACAATGAGCAGTTCTTC.

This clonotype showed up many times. This chain's CDR3 is CASRAPGLGTDTQYF. As DNA, the CDR3 is TGTGCCAGCAGAGCACCGGGACTAGGCACAGATACGCAGTATTTT. The V call is TRBV7-2, the J call TRBJ2-3; TRBD2 matches 8 bases. V shed 6 bases and J 1 base; nucleotides not matched to a gene: 6. This CDR3 is built from 15 residues. Germline loops: CDR1 SGHTA, CDR2 FQGNSA.

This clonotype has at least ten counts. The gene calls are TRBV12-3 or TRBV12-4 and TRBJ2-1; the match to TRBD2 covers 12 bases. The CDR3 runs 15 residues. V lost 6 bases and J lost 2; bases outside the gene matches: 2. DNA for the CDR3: TGTGCCAGCAGACGGACTAGCGGGGCCTACAATGAGCAGTTCTTC. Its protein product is CASRRTSGAYNEQFF.

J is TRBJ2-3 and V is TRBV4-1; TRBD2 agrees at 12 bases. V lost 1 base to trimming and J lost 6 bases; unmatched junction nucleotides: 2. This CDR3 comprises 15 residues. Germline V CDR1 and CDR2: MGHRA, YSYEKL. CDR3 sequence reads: CASSQGLAGEDTQYF. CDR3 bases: TGCGCCAGCAGCCAAGGACTAGCGGGGGAGGATACGCAGTATTTT.

The CDR3 nucleotides are TGTGCCAGCCAAAGGGGGGCGGACGACGAGCAGTACTTC. Its protein is CASQRGADDEQYF. The chain recombines TRBV6-5 with TRBJ2-7; D is possibly TRBD1 or TRBD2 (6 bases each). This CDR3 has 13 residues. CDR1 MNHEY and CDR2 SVGAGI come from the germline V gene. V was shortened by 8 bases and J by 5 bases, with 16 bases between the two germline ends.

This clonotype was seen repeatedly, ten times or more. For the CDR3, the DNA is TGTGCCAGCTCCGCCAGGGGGGCTTATGCAACTAATGAAAAACTGTTTTTT. The encoded protein is CASSARGAYATNEKLFF. The J gene is TRBJ1-4, the V gene TRBV6-5; 7 positions match TRBD1. Germline CDR1 and CDR2: MNHEY and SVGAGI. The trim removed 8 bases at V and 0 bases at J, leaving 12 bases unmatched. This CDR3 is 17 amino acids long.